The entry that follows covers one T cell receptor beta chain sequence. The data stem from a study of blood T cell repertoires in COVID-19. Study background: Sources were T cells, B-cell-depleted T cells, or PBMCs; the material itself was cDNA or gDNA.

This CDR3 has 16 residues. CDR1 SGHAT and CDR2 FQNNGV come from the germline V gene. The V segment lost 5 bases and the J segment 4 bases; nucleotides outside the gene matches: 9. Sequencing was performed with immunoSEQ multiplex PCR; in TCRdb, only in-frame clones are kept and a portion is missing. The data hold around 140,000 clones, with roughly four fifths observed a single time. V gene TRBV11-2 combines with J gene TRBJ2-5; TRBD2 agrees at 11 bases. The specimen sequenced was peripheral blood. The TCR comes from a woman aged 50 to 65 with active or convalescent COVID-19. CDR3 coding DNA: TGTGCCAGCAGCCCTGGGACTAGCGGAGAGGGAGAGACCCAGTACTTC. Amino acids: CASSPGTSGEGETQYF.